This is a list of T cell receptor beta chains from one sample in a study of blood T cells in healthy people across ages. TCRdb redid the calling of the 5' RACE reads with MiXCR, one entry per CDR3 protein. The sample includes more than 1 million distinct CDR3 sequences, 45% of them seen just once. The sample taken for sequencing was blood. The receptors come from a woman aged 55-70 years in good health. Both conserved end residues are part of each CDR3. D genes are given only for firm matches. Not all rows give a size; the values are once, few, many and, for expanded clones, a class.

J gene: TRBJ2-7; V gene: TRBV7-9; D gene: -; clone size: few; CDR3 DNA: TGTGCCAGCAGCTTAGCTGGGCGGGAATACGAGCAGTACTTC; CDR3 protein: CASSLAGREYEQYF
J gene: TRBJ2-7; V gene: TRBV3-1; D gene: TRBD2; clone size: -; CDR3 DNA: TGTGCCAGCAGCCAAGACTCTAGCGGGACCTCTCCGTACTTC; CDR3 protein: CASSQDSSGTSPYF
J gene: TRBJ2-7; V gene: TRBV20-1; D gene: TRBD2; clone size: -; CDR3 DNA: TGCAGTGCGGGACTAGCGGCTACCTACGAGCAGTACTTC; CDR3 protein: CSAGLAATYEQYF
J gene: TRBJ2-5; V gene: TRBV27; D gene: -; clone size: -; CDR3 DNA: TGTGCCAGCGGTCAATTAAATGAGCAGTACTTC; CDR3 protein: CASGQLNEQYF
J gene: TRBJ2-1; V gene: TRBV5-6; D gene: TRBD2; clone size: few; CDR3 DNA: TGTGCCAGCAGCGAGGGACTAGCGGGAAATGAGCAGTTCTTC; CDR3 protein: CASSEGLAGNEQFF
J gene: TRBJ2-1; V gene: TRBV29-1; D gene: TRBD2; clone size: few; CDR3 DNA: TGCAGCGAGTCGACCAGCGGGAGTTTGTCCAATGAGCAGTTCTTC; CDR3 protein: CSESTSGSLSNEQFF
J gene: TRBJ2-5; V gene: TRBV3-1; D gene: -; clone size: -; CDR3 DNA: TGTGCCAGCAGCCAAGAGCGGGAGACCCAGTACTTC; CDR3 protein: CASSQERETQYF
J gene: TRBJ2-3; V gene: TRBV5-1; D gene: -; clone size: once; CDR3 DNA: TGCGCCAGCAGCTTGGACGAGACAGGTCGCACAGATATGCAGTATTTT; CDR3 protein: CASSLDETGRTDMQYF
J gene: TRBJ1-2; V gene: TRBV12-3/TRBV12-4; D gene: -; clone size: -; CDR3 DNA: TGTGCCAGCAGTTTTGGACTGAAAATCTATGGCTACACCTTC; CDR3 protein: CASSFGLKIYGYTF
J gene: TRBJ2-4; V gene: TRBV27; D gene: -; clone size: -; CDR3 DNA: TGTGCCAGCAGTTGGGGGAGCGGGCCCAAAAACATTCAGTACTTC; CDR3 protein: CASSWGSGPKNIQYF
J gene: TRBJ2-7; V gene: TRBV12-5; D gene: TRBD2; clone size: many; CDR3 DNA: TGTGCTAGTGGTTTCAATCGGGAGGGCCACGAGCAGTACTTC; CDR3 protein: CASGFNREGHEQYF
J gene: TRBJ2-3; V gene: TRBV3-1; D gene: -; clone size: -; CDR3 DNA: TGTGCCAGCGCGGCGGGGTGGGATACGCAGTATTTT; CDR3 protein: CASAAGWDTQYF
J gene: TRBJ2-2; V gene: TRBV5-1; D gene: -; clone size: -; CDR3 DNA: TGCGCCAGCAGCTTGGTTAGCGGGAACACCGGGGAGCTGTTTTTT; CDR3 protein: CASSLVSGNTGELFF
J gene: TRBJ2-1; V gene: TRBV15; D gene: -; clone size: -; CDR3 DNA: TGTGCCACCAGCAATATTAGAAGCTCCTACAATGAGCAGTTCTTC; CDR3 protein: CATSNIRSSYNEQFF
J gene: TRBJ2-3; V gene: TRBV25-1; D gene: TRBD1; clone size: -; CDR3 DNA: TGTGCCAGCAGTGAATGGGGACAGGGGCTCGCAGATACGCAGTATTTT; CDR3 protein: CASSEWGQGLADTQYF
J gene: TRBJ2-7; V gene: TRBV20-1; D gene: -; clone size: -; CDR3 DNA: TGCAGTGCTACTCGAGACTACGAGCAGTACTTC; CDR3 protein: CSATRDYEQYF
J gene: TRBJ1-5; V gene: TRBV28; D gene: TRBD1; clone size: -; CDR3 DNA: TGTGCCAGCAGTTTATTCCAGGGGGCATATCAGCCCCAGCATTTT; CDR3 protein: CASSLFQGAYQPQHF